The entry that follows covers one T cell receptor beta chain sequence. These data originate in a study of blood T cell repertoires in COVID-19. The wider study: Sites in the United States, Italy and Spain provided acute and convalescent COVID-19 samples. Nucleic acid was either cDNA or gDNA, and it came from T cells, B-cell-depleted T cells, or PBMCs.

The germline V gene encodes CDR1 SGHDN and CDR2 FVKESK. V was trimmed by 0 bases and J by 4 bases, leaving 12 bases between them. This CDR3 region has 15 residues. Per the original data handling: Estimates of nucleated cell counts were drawn from the amplification of reference gene primers. TCRdb keeps only in-frame clones here, not all; method: immunoSEQ multiplex PCR. The D gene and trimming were derived from the DNA, and the V and J assignments and clone size from that table. The sample yields about 97,000 clones, about 87% seen once. The sequenced sample was peripheral blood. The receptor was isolated from a woman under 40 with acute or convalescent COVID-19. The rearrangement joins TRBV14 to TRBJ1-2; possibly TRBD1 for D (6 bases). The CDR3 region is CASSQEGGTFYGYTF. CDR3 DNA sequence: TGTGCCAGCAGCCAAGAAGGGGGTACCTTCTATGGCTACACCTTC.